This entry is about one T cell receptor (beta chain). Clones were sequenced by immunoSEQ multiplex PCR, and TCRdb holds only the in-frame ones, with some missing. The table lists just under 45,000 clones, 80% of them singletons. The data are from a study of OX40 agonist ivuxolimab in advanced cancers. V shed 1 base and J shed 1 base, with 2 bases lying between them. CDR3 size: 12 residues. Germline loops: CDR1 SGHNT, CDR2 YENEEA. The sequence came from an adult with an advanced solid tumor such as melanoma, head and neck, liver or kidney cancer. This chain connects TRBV11-3 to TRBJ2-7, with D hard to call. This material consisted of CD4+ or CD8+ T cells sorted from blood, taken in a trial of the OX40 agonist ivuxolimab. In DNA, the CDR3 is TGTGCCAGCAGCTTAGTGTCCTACGAGCAGTACTTC. Translation gives CASSLVSYEQYF.